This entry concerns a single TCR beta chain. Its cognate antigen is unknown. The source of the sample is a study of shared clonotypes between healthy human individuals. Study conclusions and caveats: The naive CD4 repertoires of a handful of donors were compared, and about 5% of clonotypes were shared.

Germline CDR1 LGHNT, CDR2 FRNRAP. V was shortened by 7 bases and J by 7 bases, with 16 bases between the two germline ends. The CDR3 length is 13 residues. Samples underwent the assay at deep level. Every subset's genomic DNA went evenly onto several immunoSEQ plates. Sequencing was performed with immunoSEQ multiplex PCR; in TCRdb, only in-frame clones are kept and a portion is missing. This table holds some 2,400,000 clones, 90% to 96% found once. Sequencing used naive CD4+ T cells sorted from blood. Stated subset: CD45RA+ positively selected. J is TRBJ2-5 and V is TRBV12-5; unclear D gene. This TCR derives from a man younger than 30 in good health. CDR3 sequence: CASARFGAGTQYF. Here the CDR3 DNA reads TGTGCTAGTGCCCGCTTCGGCGCAGGGACCCAGTACTTC.